This TCR beta chain was captured in a study of tumor-infiltrating lymphocytes in primary liver carcinoma. A constant-region primer primed TCR beta cDNA synthesis from 400 to 600 ng of total RNA. The TCR beta library was amplified through three nested multiplex PCR rounds in a modified ARM-PCR procedure. In the first two PCR rounds, TRBV1-TRBV30 forward primers were paired with a C-beta reverse primer, and each round lasted roughly 9 cycles. TCRdb redid the calling of the multiplex PCR reads with MiXCR, one entry per CDR3 protein. In the table there are approximately 340,000 distinct CDR3 sequences, almost 65% of which are singletons. The study extracted blood RNA from unsorted whole blood and also extracted germline DNA. V dropped 7 bases and J dropped 1; count of bases not matched to a gene: 5. CDR3 length equals 16 residues. This clonotype was detected once. Here the CDR3 omits its conserved ending phenylalanine or tryptophan, so a read error is the likely source.

The receptor was isolated from a man aged 40-50 years with primary liver carcinoma and hepatitis B virus infection. This chain connects TRBV12-3 or TRBV12-4 to TRBJ2-1; 12 positions agree with TRBD2. The sequenced sample consisted of peripheral blood. The CDR3 DNA sequence: TGTGCCAGCACTGGGACTAGCGGGCAGTCCTACAATGAGCAGTTCTAC. Protein: CASTGTSGQSYNEQFY.